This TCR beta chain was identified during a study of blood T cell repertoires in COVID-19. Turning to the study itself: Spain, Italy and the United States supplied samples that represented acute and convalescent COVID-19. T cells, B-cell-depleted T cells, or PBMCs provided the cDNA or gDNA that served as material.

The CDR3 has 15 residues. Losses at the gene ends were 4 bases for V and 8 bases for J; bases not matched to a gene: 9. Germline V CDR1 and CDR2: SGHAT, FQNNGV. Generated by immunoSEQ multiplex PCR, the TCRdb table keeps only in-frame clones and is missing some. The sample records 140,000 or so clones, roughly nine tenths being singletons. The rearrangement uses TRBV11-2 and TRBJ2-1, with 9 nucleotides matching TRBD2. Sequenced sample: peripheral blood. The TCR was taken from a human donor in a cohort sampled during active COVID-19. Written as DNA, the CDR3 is TGTGCCAGCAGCTATGCGGGGGGGCCGGAGGATGAGCAGTTCTTC. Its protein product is CASSYAGGPEDEQFF.